This T cell receptor (beta chain) comes out of a study of cytomegalovirus exposure and HLA in healthy donors. Overall study: From donors who were HLA-typed, an early data release held 70 million to 90 million unique TCRs. Findings and caveats of the study: What was likely a sequencing artifact was a cluster of highly shared sequence variants. The study recorded around 160 TCR beta chains that were cytomegalovirus-associated.

Turning to this clone: The antigen remains undetermined. Likely a read error: the CDR3 ends without its conserved phenylalanine or tryptophan.

Germline V gene data show CDR1 as SGHNT and CDR2 as YYREEE (reference sequence). The CDR3 totals 11 residues. The V and J ends lost 4 bases and 8 bases respectively, with 9 bases between them. The PCR was carried out with 60 Vbeta primers and 13 Jbeta primers. Some clones are missing from TCRdb's copy, which holds only in-frame ones; the method was immunoSEQ multiplex PCR. The profile shows approximately 160,000 clones, around 78% of them singletons. The receptor comes from a female donor in good health and CMV-seronegative. Source material: PBMCs. The chain links TRBV5-4 to TRBJ1-2, with no clear D. Here the CDR3 reads CASSHNLGYTL. CDR3 DNA sequence: TGTGCCAGCAGCCACAATTTGGGCTACACCCTC.